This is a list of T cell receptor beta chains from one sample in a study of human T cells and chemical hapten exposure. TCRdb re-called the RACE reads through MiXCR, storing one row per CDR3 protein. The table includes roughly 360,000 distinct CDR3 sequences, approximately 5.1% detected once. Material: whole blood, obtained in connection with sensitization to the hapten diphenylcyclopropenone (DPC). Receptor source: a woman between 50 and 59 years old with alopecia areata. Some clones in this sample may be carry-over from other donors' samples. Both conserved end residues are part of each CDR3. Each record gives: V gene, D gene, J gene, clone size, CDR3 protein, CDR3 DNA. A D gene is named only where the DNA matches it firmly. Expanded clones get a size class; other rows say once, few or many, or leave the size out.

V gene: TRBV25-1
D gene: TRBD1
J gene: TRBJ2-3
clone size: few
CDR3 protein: CASSLRDSLTDTQYF
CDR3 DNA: TGTGCCAGCAGCCTCCGGGACAGCCTCACAGATACGCAGTATTTT

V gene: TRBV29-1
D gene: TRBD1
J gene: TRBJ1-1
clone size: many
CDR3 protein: CSVNRGTEAFF
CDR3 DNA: TGCAGCGTGAACAGGGGAACTGAAGCTTTCTTT

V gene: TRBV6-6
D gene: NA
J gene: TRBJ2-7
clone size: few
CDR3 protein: CATEQQVGAEQYF
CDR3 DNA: TGTGCCACCGAGCAGCAAGTGGGAGCCGAGCAGTACTTC

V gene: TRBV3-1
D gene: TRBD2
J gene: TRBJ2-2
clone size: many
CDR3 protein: CASKKGLAENTGELFF
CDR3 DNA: TGTGCCAGCAAAAAGGGACTAGCGGAAAACACCGGGGAGCTGTTTTTT

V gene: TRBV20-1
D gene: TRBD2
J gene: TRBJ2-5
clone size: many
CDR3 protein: CSAPQAGQETQYF
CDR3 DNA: TGCAGTGCCCCCCAAGCGGGGCAAGAGACCCAGTACTTC

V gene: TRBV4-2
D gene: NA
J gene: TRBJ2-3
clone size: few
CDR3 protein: CASSQPGLVGDTQYF
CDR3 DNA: TGTGCCAGCAGCCAACCCGGACTCGTTGGGGATACGCAGTATTTT

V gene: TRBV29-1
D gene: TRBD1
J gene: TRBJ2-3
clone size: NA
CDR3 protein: CSVVKGQGITDTQYF
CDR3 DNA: TGCAGCGTTGTCAAGGGACAGGGCATTACAGATACGCAGTATTTT

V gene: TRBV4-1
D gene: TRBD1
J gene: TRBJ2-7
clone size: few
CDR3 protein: CASSPGQGNTYEQYF
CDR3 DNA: TGCGCCAGCAGCCCCGGACAGGGGAATACCTACGAGCAGTACTTC

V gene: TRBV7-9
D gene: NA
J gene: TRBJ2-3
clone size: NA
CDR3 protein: CASSWGGQDTQYF
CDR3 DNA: TGTGCCAGCAGCTGGGGGGGCCAGGATACGCAGTATTTT

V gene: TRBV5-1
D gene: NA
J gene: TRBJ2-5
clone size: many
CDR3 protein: CASSFEQGGRETQYF
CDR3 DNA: TGCGCCAGCAGCTTTGAGCAGGGTGGAAGGGAGACCCAGTACTTC

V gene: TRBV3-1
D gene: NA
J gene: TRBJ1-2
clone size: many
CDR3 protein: CASSQVGGDGYTF
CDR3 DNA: TGTGCCAGCAGCCAAGTCGGGGGAGATGGCTACACCTTC

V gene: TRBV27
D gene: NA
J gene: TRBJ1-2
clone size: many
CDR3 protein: CASSLSKNYGYTF
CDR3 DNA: TGTGCCAGCAGTTTATCCAAGAACTATGGCTACACCTTC

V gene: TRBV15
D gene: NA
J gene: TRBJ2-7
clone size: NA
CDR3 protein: CATSRSTRSYEQYF
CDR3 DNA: TGTGCCACCAGCAGATCCACCCGCTCCTACGAGCAGTACTTC

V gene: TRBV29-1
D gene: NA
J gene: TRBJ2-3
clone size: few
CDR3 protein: CSVVTGARDTQYF
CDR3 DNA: TGCAGCGTTGTTACGGGGGCAAGAGATACGCAGTATTTT

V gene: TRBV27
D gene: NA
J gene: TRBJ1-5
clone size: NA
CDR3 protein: CASSFAVGNQPQHF
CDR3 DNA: TGTGCCAGCAGTTTCGCAGTGGGCAATCAGCCCCAGCATTTT

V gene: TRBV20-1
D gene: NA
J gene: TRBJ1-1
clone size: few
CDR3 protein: CSAFRAGGTEAFF
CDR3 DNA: TGCAGTGCCTTCCGCGCCGGAGGGACTGAAGCTTTCTTT

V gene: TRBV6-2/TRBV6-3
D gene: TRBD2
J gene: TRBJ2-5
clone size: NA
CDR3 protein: CASSYPSGRARETQYF
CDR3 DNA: TGTGCCAGCAGTTACCCTAGCGGGAGGGCCCGAGAGACCCAGTACTTC

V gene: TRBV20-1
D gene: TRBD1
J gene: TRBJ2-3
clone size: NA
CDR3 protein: CSALDTDRGRTDTQYF
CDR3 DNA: TGCAGTGCGCTGGATACGGACAGGGGGCGGACAGATACGCAGTATTTT

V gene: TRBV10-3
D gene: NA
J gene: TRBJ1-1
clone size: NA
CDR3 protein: CAISDFTRDGFLNTEAFF
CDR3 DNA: TGTGCCATCAGTGATTTTACCCGGGACGGATTTTTGAACACTGAAGCTTTCTTT

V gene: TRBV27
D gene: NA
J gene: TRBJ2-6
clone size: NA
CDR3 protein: CASSFGQFSGANVLTF
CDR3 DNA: TGTGCCAGCAGTTTTGGACAGTTCTCTGGGGCCAACGTCCTGACTTTC

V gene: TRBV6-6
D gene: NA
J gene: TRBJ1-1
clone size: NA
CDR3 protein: CASRIRQANTEAFF
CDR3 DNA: TGTGCCAGCAGAATACGACAGGCGAACACTGAAGCTTTCTTT

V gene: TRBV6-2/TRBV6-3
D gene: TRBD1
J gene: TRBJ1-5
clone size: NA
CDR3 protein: CASSLQGASQPQHF
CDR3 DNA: TGTGCCAGCAGCTTACAGGGGGCGTCTCAGCCCCAGCATTTT

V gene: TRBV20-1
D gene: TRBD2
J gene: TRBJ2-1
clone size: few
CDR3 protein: CSARDPGLAGGLNEQFF
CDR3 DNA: TGCAGTGCTAGAGACCCCGGACTAGCGGGAGGCCTAAATGAGCAGTTCTTC